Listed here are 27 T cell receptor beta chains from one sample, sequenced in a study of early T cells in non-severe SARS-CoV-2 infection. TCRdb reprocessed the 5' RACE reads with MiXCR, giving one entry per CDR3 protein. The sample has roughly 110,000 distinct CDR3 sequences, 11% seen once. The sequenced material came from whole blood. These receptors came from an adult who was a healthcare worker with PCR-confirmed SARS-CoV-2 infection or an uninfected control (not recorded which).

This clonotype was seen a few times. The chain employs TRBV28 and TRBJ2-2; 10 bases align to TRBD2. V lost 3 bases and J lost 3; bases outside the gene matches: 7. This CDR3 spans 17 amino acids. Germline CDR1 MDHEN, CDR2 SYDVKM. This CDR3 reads CASSFGLAGVYTGELFF. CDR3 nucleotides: TGTGCCAGCAGTTTTGGGCTAGCGGGAGTTTACACCGGGGAGCTGTTTTTT. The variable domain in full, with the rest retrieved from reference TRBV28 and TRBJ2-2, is DVKVTQSSRYLVKRTGEKVFLECVQDMDHENMFWYRQDPGLGLRLIYFSYDVKMKEKGDIPEGYSVSREKKERFSLILESASTNQTSMYLCASSFGLAGVYTGELFFGEGSRLTVL.

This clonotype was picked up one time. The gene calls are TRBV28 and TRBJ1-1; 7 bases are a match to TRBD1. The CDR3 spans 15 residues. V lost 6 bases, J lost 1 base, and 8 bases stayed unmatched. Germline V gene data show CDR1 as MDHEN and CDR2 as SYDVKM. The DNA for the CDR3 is TGTGCCAGCAGCCTCGGACAGGCTGCGAACACTGAAGCTTTCTTT. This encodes CASSLGQAANTEAFF.

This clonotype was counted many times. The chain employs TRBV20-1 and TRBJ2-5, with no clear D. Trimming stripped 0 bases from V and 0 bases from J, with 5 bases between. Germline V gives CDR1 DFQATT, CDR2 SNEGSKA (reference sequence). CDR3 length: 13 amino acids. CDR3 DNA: TGCAGTGCTAGAGAGAGGTACCAAGAGACCCAGTACTTC. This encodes CSARERYQETQYF.

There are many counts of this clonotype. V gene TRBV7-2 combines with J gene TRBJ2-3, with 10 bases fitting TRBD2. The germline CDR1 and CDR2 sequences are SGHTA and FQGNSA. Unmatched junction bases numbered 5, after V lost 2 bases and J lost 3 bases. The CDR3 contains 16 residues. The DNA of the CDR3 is TGTGCCAGCAGCTTATTTAGCGGGAGGATTACAGATACGCAGTATTTT. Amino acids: CASSLFSGRITDTQYF. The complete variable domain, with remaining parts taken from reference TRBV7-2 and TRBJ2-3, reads GAGVSQSPSNKVTEKGKDVELRCDPISGHTALYWYRQSLGQGLEFLIYFQGNSAPDKSGLPSDRFSAERTGGSVSTLTIQRTQQEDSAVYLCASSLFSGRITDTQYFGPGTRLTVL.

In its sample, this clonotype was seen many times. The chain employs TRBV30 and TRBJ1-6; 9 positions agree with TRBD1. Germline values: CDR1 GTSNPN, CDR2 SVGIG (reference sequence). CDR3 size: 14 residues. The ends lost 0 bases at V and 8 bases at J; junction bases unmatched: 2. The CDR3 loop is CAWSVQGAYSPLHF. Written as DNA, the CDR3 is TGTGCCTGGAGTGTACAGGGGGCTTATTCACCCCTCCACTTT.

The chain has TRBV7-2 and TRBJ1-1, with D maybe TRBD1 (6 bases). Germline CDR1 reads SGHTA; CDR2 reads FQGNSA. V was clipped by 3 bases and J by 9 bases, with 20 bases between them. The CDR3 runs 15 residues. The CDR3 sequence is CASSFPGGRSLQAFF. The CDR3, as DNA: TGTGCCAGCAGCTTTCCGGGGGGGCGATCGTTGCAAGCTTTCTTT.

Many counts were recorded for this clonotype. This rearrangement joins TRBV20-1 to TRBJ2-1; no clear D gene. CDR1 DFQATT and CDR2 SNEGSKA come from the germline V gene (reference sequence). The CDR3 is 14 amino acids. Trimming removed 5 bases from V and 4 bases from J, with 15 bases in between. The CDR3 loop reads CSAWASAAYNEQFF. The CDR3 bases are TGCAGTGCTTGGGCTTCAGCAGCTTACAATGAGCAGTTCTTC.

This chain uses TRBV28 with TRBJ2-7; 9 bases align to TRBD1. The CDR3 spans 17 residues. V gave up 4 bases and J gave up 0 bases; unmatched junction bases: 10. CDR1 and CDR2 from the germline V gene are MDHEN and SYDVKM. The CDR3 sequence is CASSSAPGTGPSYEQYF. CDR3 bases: TGTGCCAGCAGTTCCGCCCCCGGGACAGGGCCCTCCTACGAGCAGTACTTC.

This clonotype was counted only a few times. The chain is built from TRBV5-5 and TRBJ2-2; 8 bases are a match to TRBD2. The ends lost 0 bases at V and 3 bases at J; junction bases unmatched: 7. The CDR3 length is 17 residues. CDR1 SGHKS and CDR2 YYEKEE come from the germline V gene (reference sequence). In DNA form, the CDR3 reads TGTGCCAGCAGCTTGGGGACTAGCCCAGGTGACACCGGGGAGCTGTTTTTT. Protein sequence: CASSLGTSPGDTGELFF.

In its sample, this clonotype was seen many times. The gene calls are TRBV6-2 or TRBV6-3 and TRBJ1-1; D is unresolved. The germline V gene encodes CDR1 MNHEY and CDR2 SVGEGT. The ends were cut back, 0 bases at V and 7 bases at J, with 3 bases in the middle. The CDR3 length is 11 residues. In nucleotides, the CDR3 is TGTGCCAGCAGTTACTCGAGTGAAGCTTTCTTT. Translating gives CASSYSSEAFF.

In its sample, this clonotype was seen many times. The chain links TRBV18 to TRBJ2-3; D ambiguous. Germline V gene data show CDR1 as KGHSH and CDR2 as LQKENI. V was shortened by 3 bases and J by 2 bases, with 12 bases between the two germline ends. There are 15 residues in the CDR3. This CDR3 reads CASSPIQYTTDTQYF. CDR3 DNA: TGTGCCAGCTCACCGATACAATACACCACAGATACGCAGTATTTT.

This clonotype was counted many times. The CDR3 DNA sequence: TGTGCCAGCACCCGGGACAGGCTTGAAAAACTGTTTTTT. Translated, it gives CASTRDRLEKLFF. The chain couples TRBV25-1 to TRBJ1-4; 8 nucleotides align to TRBD1. Germline assignment: CDR1 MGHDK and CDR2 SYGVNS. The CDR3 runs 13 residues. Trimming cost V 7 bases and J 7 bases; bases outside gene matches: 5.

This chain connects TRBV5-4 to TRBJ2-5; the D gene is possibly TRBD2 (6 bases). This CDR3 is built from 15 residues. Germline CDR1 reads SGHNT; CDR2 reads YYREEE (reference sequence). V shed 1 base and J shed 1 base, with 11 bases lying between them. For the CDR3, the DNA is TGTGCCAGCAGCTTGCAAGCGGGTTCCCAAGAGACCCAGTACTTC. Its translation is CASSLQAGSQETQYF.

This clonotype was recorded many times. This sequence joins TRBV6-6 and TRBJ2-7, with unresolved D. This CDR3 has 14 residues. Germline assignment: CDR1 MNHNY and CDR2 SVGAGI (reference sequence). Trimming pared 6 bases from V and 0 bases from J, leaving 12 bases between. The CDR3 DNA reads TGTGCCAGCAGATCGGTCGCAAGCTCCTACGAGCAGTACTTC. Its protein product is CASRSVASSYEQYF.

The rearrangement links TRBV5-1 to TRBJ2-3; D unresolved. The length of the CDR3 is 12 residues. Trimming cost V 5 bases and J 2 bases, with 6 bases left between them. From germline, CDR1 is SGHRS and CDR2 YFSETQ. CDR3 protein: CASRDDTDTQYF. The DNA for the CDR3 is TGCGCCAGCAGAGATGACACAGATACGCAGTATTTT.

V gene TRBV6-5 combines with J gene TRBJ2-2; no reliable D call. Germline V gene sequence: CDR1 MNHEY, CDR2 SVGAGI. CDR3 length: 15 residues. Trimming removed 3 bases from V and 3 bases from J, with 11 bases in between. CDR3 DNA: TGTGCCAGCAGTTATAGTCTTACAGACACCGGGGAGCTGTTTTTT. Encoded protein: CASSYSLTDTGELFF.

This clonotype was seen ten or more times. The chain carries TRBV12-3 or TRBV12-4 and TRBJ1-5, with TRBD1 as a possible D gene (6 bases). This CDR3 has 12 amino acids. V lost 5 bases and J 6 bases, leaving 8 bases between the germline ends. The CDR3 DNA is TGTGCCAGCAGTACAGGGTTTCAGCCCCAGCATTTT. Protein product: CASSTGFQPQHF.

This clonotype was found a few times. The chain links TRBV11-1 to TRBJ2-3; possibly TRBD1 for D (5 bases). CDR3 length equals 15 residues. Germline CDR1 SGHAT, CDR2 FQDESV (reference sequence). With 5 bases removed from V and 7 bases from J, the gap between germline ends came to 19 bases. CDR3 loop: CASSTQEGLSYTQYF. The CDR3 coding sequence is TGTGCCAGCAGCACACAGGAAGGTTTGAGTTATACGCAGTATTTT.

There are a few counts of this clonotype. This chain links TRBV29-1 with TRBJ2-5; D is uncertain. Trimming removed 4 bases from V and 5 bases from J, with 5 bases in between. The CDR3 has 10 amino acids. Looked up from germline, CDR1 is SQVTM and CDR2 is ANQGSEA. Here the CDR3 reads CSVGVETQYF. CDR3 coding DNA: TGCAGCGTTGGGGTGGAGACCCAGTACTTC.

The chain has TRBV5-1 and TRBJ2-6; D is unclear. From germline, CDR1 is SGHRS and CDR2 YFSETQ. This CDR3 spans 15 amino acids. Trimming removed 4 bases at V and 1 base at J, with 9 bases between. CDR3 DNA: TGCGCCAGCAGCCCGACGGTATCTGGGGCCAACGTCCTGACTTTC. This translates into CASSPTVSGANVLTF.

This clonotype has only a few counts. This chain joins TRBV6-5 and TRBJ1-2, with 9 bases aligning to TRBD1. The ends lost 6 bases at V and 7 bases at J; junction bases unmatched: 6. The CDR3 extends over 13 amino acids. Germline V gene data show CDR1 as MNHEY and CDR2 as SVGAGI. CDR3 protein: CASSRDRVSGYTF. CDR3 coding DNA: TGTGCCAGCAGCCGGGACAGGGTTTCTGGCTACACCTTC.

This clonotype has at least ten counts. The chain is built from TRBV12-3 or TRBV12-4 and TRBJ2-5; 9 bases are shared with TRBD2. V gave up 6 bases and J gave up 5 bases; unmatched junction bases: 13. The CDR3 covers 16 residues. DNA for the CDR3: TGTGCCAGCAGCGGCTCGAGTAGCGGGAGTGTGGAGACCCAGTACTTC. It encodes CASSGSSSGSVETQYF.

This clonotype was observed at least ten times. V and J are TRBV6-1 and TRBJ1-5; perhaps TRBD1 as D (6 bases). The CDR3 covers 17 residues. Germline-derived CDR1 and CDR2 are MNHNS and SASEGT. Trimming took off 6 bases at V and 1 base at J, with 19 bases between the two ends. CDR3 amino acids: CASRERGSARSNQPQHF. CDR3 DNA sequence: TGTGCCAGCAGGGAGAGGGGGTCCGCCCGGAGCAATCAGCCCCAGCATTTT.

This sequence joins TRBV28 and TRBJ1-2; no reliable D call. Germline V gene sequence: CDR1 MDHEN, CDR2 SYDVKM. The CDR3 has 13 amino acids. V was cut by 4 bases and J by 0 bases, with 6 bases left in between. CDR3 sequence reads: CASSSQANYGYTF. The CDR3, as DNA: TGTGCCAGCAGTTCACAAGCTAACTATGGCTACACCTTC.

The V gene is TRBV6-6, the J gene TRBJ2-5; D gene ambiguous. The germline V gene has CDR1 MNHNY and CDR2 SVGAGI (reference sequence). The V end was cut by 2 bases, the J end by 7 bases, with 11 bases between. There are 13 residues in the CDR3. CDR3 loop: CASSYDRPGTQYF. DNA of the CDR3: TGTGCCAGCAGTTACGACCGGCCAGGGACCCAGTACTTC.

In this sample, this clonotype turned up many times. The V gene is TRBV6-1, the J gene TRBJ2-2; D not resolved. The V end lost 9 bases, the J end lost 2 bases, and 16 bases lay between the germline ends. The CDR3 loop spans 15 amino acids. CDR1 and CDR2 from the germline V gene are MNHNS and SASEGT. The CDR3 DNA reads TGTGCCAGACCCCCGACGGCGGTTAACACCGGGGAGCTGTTTTTT. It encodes CARPPTAVNTGELFF.

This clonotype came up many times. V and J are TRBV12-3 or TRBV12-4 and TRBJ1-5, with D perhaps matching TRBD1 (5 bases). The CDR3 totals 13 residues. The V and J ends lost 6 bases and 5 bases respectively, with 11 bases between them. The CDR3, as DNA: TGTGCCAGCAGCCCGGGGCCCGATCAGCCCCAGCATTTT. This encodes CASSPGPDQPQHF.